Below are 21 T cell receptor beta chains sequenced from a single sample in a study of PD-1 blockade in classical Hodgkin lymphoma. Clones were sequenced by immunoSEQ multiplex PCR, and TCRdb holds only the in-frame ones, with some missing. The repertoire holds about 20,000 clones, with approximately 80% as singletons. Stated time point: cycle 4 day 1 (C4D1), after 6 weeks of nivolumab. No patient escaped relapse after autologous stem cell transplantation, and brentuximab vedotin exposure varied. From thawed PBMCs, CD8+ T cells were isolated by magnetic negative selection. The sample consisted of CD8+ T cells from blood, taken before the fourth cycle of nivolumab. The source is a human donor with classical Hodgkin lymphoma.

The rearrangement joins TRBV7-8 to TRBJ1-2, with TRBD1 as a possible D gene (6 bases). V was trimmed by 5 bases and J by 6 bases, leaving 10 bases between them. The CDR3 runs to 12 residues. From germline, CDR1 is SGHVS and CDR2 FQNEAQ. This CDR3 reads CASSPGQNGYTF. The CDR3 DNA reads TGTGCCAGCAGCCCGGGACAAAATGGCTACACCTTC.

The CDR3 nucleotides are TGTGCCAGCAGTTCCCTACAGGGGGCGGCTGGCTACACCTTC. It specifies CASSSLQGAAGYTF. The chain joins TRBV6-6 to TRBJ1-2, with TRBD1 identical over 9 bases. In germline, CDR1 is MNHNY, CDR2 SVGAGI (reference sequence). V was pared by 4 bases and J by 7 bases, with 7 bases of the junction left unmatched. The CDR3 loop spans 14 amino acids.

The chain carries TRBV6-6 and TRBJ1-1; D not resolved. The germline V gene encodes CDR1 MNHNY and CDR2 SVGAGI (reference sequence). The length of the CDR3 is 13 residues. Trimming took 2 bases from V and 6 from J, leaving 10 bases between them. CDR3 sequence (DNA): TGTGCCAGCAGTTACGAGATAGGCGCTGAAGCTTTCTTT. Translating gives CASSYEIGAEAFF.

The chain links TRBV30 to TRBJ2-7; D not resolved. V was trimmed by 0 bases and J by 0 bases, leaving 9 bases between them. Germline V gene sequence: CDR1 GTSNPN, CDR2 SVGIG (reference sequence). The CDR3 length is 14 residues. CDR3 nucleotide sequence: TGTGCCTGGAGTGTGCTATCTAGCTCCTACGAGCAGTACTTC. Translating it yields CAWSVLSSSYEQYF.

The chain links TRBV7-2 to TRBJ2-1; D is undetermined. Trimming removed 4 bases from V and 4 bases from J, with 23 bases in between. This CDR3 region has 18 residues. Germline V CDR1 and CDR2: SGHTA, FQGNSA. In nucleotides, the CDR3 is TGTGCCAGCAGCTGGACGGTTTTTGGTTTTTTATTGTACAATGAGCAGTTCTTC. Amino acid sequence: CASSWTVFGFLLYNEQFF.

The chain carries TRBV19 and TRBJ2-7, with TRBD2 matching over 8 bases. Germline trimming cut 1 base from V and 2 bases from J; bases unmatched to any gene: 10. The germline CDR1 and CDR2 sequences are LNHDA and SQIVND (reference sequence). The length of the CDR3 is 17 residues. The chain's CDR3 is CASSIASGGDEAYEQYF. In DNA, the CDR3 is TGTGCCAGTAGTATAGCCTCCGGGGGGGATGAAGCCTACGAGCAGTACTTC.

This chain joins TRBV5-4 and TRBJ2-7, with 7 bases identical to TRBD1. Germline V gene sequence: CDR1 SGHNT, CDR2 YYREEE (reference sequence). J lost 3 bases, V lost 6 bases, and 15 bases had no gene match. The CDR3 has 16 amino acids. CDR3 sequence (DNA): TGTGCCAGCAACTTTTGGACAGGCAGTAATTACTACGAGCAGTACTTC. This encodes CASNFWTGSNYYEQYF.

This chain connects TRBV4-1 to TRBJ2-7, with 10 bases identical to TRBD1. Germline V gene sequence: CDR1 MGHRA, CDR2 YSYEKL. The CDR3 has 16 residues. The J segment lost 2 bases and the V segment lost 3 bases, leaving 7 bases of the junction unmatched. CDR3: CASSQLWGQGPYEQYF. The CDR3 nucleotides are TGCGCCAGCAGCCAGCTCTGGGGACAGGGGCCCTACGAGCAGTACTTC.

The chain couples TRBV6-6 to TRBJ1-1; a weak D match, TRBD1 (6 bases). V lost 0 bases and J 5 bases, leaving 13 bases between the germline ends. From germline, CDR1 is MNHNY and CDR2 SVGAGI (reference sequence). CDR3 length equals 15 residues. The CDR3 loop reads CASSYSMVRGTEAFF. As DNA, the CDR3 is TGTGCCAGCAGTTACTCGATGGTCAGGGGTACTGAAGCTTTCTTT.

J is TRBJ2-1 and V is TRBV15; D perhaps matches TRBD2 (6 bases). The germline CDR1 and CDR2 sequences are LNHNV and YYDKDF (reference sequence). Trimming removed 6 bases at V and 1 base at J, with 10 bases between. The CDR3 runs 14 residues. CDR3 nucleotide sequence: TGTGCCACCAGTAACGGGGGATCCTACAATGAGCAGTTCTTC. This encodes CATSNGGSYNEQFF.

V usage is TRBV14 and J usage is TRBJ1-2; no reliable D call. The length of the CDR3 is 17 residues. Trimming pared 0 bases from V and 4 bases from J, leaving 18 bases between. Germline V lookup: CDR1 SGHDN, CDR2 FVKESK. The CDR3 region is CASSQEAGFDRVYGYTF. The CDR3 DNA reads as TGTGCCAGCAGCCAAGAAGCGGGGTTCGATCGGGTCTATGGCTACACCTTC. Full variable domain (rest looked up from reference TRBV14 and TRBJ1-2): EAGVTQFPSHSVIEKGQTVTLRCDPISGHDNLYWYRRVMGKEIKFLLHFVKESKQDESGMPNNRFLAERTGGTYSTLKVQPAELEDSGVYFCASSQEAGFDRVYGYTFGSGTRLTVV.

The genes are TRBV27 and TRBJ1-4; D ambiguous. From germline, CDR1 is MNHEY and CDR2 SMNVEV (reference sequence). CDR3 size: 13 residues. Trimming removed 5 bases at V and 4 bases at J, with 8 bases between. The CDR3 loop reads CASSPRSNEKLFF. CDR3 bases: TGTGCCAGCAGTCCCCGCAGTAATGAAAAACTGTTTTTT.

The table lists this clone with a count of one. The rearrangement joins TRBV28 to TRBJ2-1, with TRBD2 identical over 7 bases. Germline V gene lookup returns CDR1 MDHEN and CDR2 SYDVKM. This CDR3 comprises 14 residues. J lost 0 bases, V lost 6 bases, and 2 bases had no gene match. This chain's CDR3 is CASRRGSSYNEQFF. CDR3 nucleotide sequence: TGTGCCAGCAGGCGGGGGAGCTCCTACAATGAGCAGTTCTTC.

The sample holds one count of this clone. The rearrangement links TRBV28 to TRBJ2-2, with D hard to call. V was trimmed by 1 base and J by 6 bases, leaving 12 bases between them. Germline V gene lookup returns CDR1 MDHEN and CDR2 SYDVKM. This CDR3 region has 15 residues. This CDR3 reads CASSLFGSRSGELFF. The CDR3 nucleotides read TGTGCCAGCAGTTTATTTGGTTCGCGCTCCGGGGAGCTGTTTTTT.

CDR3 sequence (DNA): TGTGCCATCAGTAGCAGGGACAGGGGGTCGGTGGATTATGGCTACACCTTC. Its protein is CAISSRDRGSVDYGYTF. V usage is TRBV10-3 and J usage is TRBJ1-2, with 11 bases matching TRBD1. The germline CDR1 and CDR2 sequences are ENHRY and SYGVKD. The CDR3 length is 17 residues. The J segment lost 5 bases and the V segment lost 5 bases, leaving 13 bases of the junction unmatched.

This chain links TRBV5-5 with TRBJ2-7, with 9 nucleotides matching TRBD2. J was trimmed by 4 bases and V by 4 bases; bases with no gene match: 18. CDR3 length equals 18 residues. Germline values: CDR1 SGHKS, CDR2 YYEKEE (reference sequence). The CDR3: CASSTDRKLAGLPYEQYF. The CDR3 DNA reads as TGTGCCAGCAGCACAGACAGAAAACTAGCGGGTCTCCCGTACGAGCAGTACTTC. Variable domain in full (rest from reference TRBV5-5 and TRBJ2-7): DAGVTQSPTHLIKTRGQQVTLRCSPISGHKSVSWYQQVLGQGPQFIFQYYEKEERGRGNFPDRFSARQFPNYSSELNVNALLLGDSALYLCASSTDRKLAGLPYEQYFGPGTRLTVT.

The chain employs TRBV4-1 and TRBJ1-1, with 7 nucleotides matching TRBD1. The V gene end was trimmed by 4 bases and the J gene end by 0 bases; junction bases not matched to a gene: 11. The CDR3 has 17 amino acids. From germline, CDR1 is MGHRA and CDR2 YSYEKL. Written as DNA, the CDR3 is TGCGCCAGCAGCCTGCTGACAGGGAAGGGAGTGAACACTGAAGCTTTCTTT. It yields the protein CASSLLTGKGVNTEAFF.

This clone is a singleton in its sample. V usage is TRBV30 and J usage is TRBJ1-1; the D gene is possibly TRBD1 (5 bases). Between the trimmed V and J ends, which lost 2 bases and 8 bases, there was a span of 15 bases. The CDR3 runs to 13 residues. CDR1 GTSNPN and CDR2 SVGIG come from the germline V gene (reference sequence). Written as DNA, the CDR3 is TGTGCCTGGAGTTTGGGACCGACCACGGAAGCTTTCTTT. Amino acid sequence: CAWSLGPTTEAFF. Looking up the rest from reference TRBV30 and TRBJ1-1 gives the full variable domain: SQTIHQWPATLVQPVGSPLSLECTVEGTSNPNLYWYRQAAGRGLQLLFYSVGIGQISSEVPQNLSASRPQDRQFILSSKKLLLSDSGFYLCAWSLGPTTEAFFGQGTRLTVV.

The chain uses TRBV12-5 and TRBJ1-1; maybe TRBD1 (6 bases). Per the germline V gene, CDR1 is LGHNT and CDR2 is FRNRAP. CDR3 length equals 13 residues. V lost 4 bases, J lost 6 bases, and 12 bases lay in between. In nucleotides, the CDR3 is TGTGCTAGTGGTTGGGGAACAGGGTCTGAAGCTTTCTTT. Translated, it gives CASGWGTGSEAFF.

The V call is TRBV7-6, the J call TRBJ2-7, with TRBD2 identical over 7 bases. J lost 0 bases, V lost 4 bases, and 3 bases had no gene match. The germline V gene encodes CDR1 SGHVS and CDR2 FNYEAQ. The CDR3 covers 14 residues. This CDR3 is CASSSRTSSYEQYF. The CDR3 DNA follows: TGTGCCAGCAGCTCACGGACTAGCTCCTACGAGCAGTACTTC.

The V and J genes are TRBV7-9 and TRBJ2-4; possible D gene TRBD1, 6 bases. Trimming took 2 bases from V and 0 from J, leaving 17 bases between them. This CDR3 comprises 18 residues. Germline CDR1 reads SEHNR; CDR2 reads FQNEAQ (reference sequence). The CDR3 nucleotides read TGTGCCAGCAGCTTATCACTTACGACAGGAGTAGCCAAAAACATTCAGTACTTC. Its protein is CASSLSLTTGVAKNIQYF. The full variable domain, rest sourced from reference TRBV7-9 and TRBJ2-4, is DTGVSQNPRHKITKRGQNVTFRCDPISEHNRLYWYRQTLGQGPEFLTYFQNEAQLEKSRLLSDRFSAERPKGSFSTLEIQRTEQGDSAMYLCASSLSLTTGVAKNIQYFGAGTRLSVL.